This T cell receptor (beta chain) stems from a study of shared clonotypes between healthy human individuals. This clone showed up just once. Other DNA variants within this sample encode the same CDR3. Naive CD8 cells, CD45RO-negative and positively selected for CCR7, excluded terminally differentiated effector memory CD45RA+ cells. The table came from immunoSEQ multiplex PCR; TCRdb's copy has only in-frame clones and leaves some out. The sample carries millions of clones, approximately 94% recorded once. Between the trimmed V and J ends, which lost 0 bases and 7 bases, there was a span of 4 bases. The CDR3 spans 11 residues. The germline CDR1 and CDR2 sequences are MNHNY and SVGAGI (reference sequence).

The chain uses TRBV6-6 and TRBJ2-7; D is undetermined. Sample: naive CD8+ T cells sorted from blood. This TCR derives from a man in his late teens or twenties in good health. For the CDR3, the DNA is TGTGCCAGCAGTTACTCGGGGGAGCAGTACTTC. Amino acids: CASSYSGEQYF.